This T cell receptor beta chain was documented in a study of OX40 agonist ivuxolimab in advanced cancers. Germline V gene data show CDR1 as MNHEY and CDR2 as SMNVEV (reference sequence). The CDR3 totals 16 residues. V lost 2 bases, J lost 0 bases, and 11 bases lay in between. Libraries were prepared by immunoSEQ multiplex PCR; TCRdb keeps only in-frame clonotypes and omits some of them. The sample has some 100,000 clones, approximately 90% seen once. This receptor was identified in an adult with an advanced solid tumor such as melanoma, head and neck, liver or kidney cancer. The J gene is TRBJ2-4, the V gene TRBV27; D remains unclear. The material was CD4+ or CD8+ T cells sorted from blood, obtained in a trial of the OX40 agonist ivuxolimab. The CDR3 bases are TGTGCCAGCAGTTTAACCCTCCTCCTAGCCAAAAACATTCAGTACTTC. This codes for CASSLTLLLAKNIQYF.